A single T cell receptor beta chain is shown here with its context. Its antigen specificity is not known. The sample holds no much larger clone one base away, and base qualities are not on file. To prepare the library, the immunoSEQ multiplex PCR assay was applied. This immuneACCESS table, as held by TCRdb, lists in-frame sequences with V and J called but not all clones. Of the missing ones, under half trace to an unresolved V gene in checked studies; the others have no known cause. The sample table lists 65,000 to 80,000 clones, 88% of them with a count of one. The top ten hold 3.5% to 4.5% of the sample. Repertoires were sampled multiple times during chemoradiotherapy, which allowed clonal expansion in the tumor microenvironment to be followed. The data belong to a study of chemoradiotherapy in HPV16-positive cancers (dated 2022 in TCRdb). Background for the entire study: Functional T-cell assays on cells from a couple of HPV16-positive patients defined candidate HPV-specific T-cell clones and common TCR motifs. Next, the candidate HPV-specific TCRs and motifs were followed in TCR repertoires from approximately 82 patients with HPV-related cancers. The study asked whether T-cell immunity to the HPV oncoproteins E6 and E7 changes during chemoradiotherapy and whether this immunity affects survival.

Findings and caveats that apply to the study as a whole: Expansion of candidate HPV-specific clones and E7-related TCR motifs was observed in the tumor microenvironment during treatment, whereas no such expansion was observed for non-HPV-specific T cells. The functional definition of HPV-specific T cells was derived from only a couple of HPV16-positive patients, and the survival association was reported for HPV16-positive patients. In HPV16-positive patients, expansion of HPV-responsive T cells during chemoradiotherapy was associated with improved recurrence-free survival.

The germline V end is reduced by 1 base and the J end by 4 bases; junction bases left unmatched: 7. CDR1 MDHEN and CDR2 SYDVKM are derived from the germline V gene. The CDR3 goes from the cysteine to the phenylalanine over 17 residues. Only CDR3 DNA is held: 51 bases, read in frame from base 1. Recombination linked TRBV28 to TRBJ2-3; TRBD2 aligns with 11 central bases. Sequenced here: blood, sampled from a patient who underwent chemoradiotherapy. The TCR originated in a human donor with HPV-associated anogenital cancer. The DNA sequence is given as TGTGCCAGCAGTTTATATACTAGCGGGAGTAACGCAGATACGCAGTATTTT. Translated, it gives CASSLYTSGSNADTQYF.